This T cell receptor (beta chain) originates from a study of cytomegalovirus exposure and HLA in healthy donors. Study observations and caveats: Fewer N-insertions than the approximately 680-donor mean were reportedly shown by an Asian-associated ancestry cluster in a later analysis. A later analysis linked about 17,000 TCR beta sequences to HLA alleles at 0.05 false discovery rate. Reportedly, cytomegalovirus status was diagnosed with high sensitivity and specificity.

This clone was observed a few times. Its target is unknown. Germline V gene sequence: CDR1 SNHLY, CDR2 FYNNEI. V gave up 3 bases and J gave up 2 bases; unmatched junction bases: 1. The CDR3 has 15 amino acids. PCR amplification relied on 60 Vbeta primers (plus 13 Jbeta primers). The assay was immunoSEQ multiplex PCR, and TCRdb's table has in-frame clones only and misses some. The sample comprises more than 110,000 clones, 70% to 80% of which are singletons, and 4.9% rests with the top ten. Sequenced: PBMCs. The receptor was derived from a woman aged 50 to 65 in good health and CMV-seronegative. This chain connects TRBV2 to TRBJ2-1, with TRBD2 identical over 10 bases. Written as DNA, the CDR3 is TGTGCCAGCAGTGAGGGGACTAGCGCCTACAATGAGCAGTTCTTC. Protein: CASSEGTSAYNEQFF. Full variable domain (outside the CDR3, taken from reference TRBV2 and TRBJ2-1): EPEVTQTPSHQVTQMGQEVILRCVPISNHLYFYWYRQILGQKVEFLVSFYNNEISEKSEIFDDQFSVERPDGSNFTLKIRSTKLEDSAMYFCASSEGTSAYNEQFFGPGTRLTVL.